Reported below is one T cell receptor (beta chain). This entry is derived from a study of blood T cell repertoires in COVID-19. Study-wide context: Specimens from acute and convalescent COVID-19 originated in the United States, Italy and Spain.

Germline V CDR1 and CDR2: SQVTM, ANQGSEA. The CDR3 has 15 residues. J lost 4 bases, V lost 0 bases, and 9 bases had no gene match. Authors' analysis steps: Amplification with reference gene primers provided the estimates of nucleated cell counts. Here immunoSEQ multiplex PCR was the method, and the copy in TCRdb shows in-frame clones only, minus some. Clonal size and the V and J genes are those of that table, whereas D and trimming came from the DNA. In the table there are 200,000 to 250,000 clones, around four fifths of which are singletons. The sequencing input was peripheral blood. The chain is built from TRBV29-1 and TRBJ2-7; 7 positions agree with TRBD1. The sequence was collected from an elderly woman with active or convalescent COVID-19. The CDR3 loop is CSVEDLKGGDYEQYF. CDR3 coding DNA: TGCAGCGTTGAAGATCTGAAAGGGGGCGATTACGAGCAGTACTTC.